Presented here are 8 T cell receptor beta chains from one specimen sequenced in a study of Graves' ophthalmopathy and Graves' hyperthyroidism. RNA served as the template for amplifying TCR beta CDR3 regions. Amplification began with first-round RT-PCR using HTBI primers, then second-round multiplex PCR was performed. TCRdb independently ran MiXCR on the multiplex PCR reads; one entry per CDR3 protein. The table shows some 380,000 distinct CDR3 sequences, with over 15% occurring only once. The sequencing input was peripheral blood. These receptors were collected from a woman younger than 30 with stable Graves' hyperthyroidism.

This clonotype was picked up many times. The CDR3 bases are TGTGCCAGCAGTTACCAGGGGACTGGACGTGGTTGGACTGAAGCTTTCTTT. This encodes CASSYQGTGRGWTEAFF. V and J are TRBV12-3 or TRBV12-4 and TRBJ1-1; tentatively, D is TRBD1 (6 bases). The CDR3 consists of 17 residues. V was clipped by 4 bases and J by 5 bases, with 23 bases between them.

In its sample, this clonotype was seen a few times. The gene calls are TRBV6-2 or TRBV6-3 and TRBJ1-1, with no clear D. Germline CDR1 is MNHEY and CDR2 is SVGEGT. V was cut by 5 bases and J by 4 bases, with 14 bases left in between. The CDR3 consists of 14 residues. The CDR3 DNA sequence: TGTGCCAGCAGTGGTACAGTACTCGGCACTGAAGCTTTCTTT. It is translated as CASSGTVLGTEAFF.

This clonotype was seen at least ten times. The chain carries TRBV5-1 and TRBJ1-6; D remains ambiguous. The CDR3 runs to 12 residues. Germline lookup yields CDR1 SGHRS and CDR2 YFSETQ. The germline V and J ends were trimmed by 4 bases and 7 bases, with 6 bases remaining between them. DNA for the CDR3: TGCGCCAGCAGCCGTGGGAATTCACCCCTCCACTTT. This encodes CASSRGNSPLHF.

The chain has TRBV4-2 and TRBJ1-1; D may be TRBD1 (5 bases). V was cut by 7 bases and J by 1 base, with 10 bases left in between. Germline V lookup: CDR1 LGHNA, CDR2 YNFKEQ. The CDR3 consists of 13 residues. This CDR3 is CASTRDENTEAFF. CDR3 bases: TGTGCCAGCACTAGGGACGAGAACACTGAAGCTTTCTTT.

This clonotype was seen many times. This chain uses TRBV11-2 with TRBJ2-5; TRBD1 agrees at 7 bases. CDR1 is SGHAT and CDR2 is FQNNGV in the germline V gene. The CDR3 has 12 amino acids. Losses at the gene ends were 4 bases for V and 5 bases for J; bases not matched to a gene: 1. CDR3 DNA: TGTGCCAGCAGCTCCAGGGGGGAGACCCAGTACTTC. Protein product: CASSSRGETQYF.

This clonotype was seen at least ten times. The rearrangement joins TRBV6-2 or TRBV6-3 to TRBJ2-2; TRBD1 might be the D (6 bases). Looked up from germline, CDR1 is MNHEY and CDR2 is SVGEGT. Trimming removed 2 bases at V and 0 bases at J, with 10 bases between. The CDR3 runs 16 residues. The CDR3 DNA sequence: TGTGCCAGCAGTTACGGGGGACACACGAACACCGGGGAGCTGTTTTTT. Translation: CASSYGGHTNTGELFF.

This clonotype was observed many times. The chain links TRBV11-3 to TRBJ2-5; D may be TRBD1 (6 bases). The CDR3 covers 13 residues. The germline CDR1 and CDR2 sequences are SGHNT and YENEEA. The ends were cut back, 4 bases at V and 5 bases at J, with 11 bases in the middle. CDR3 sequence: CASSSQGEETQYF. The CDR3 DNA follows: TGTGCCAGCAGCTCACAGGGAGAGGAGACCCAGTACTTC.

This clonotype was counted many times. The CDR3 DNA is TGTGCCAGCAGCTTAGTAGATGGGATTCAGCCCCAGCATTTT. Its translation: CASSLVDGIQPQHF. The chain joins TRBV7-2 to TRBJ1-5; no firm D call. CDR1 is SGHTA and CDR2 is FQGNSA in the germline V gene. Trimming removed 1 base from V and 6 bases from J, with 10 bases in between. CDR3 length: 14 amino acids. Combining the CDR3 with reference TRBV7-2 and TRBJ1-5 gives the whole variable domain GAGVSQSPSNKVTEKGKDVELRCDPISGHTALYWYRQSLGQGLEFLIYFQGNSAPDKSGLPSDRFSAERTGGSVSTLTIQRTQQEDSAVYLCASSLVDGIQPQHFGDGTRLSIL.